A selection of T cell receptor beta chains follows, all from one sample in a study of Ad26.COV2.S vaccination and SARS-CoV-2 variants. Method: immunoSEQ multiplex PCR; TCRdb's copy keeps in-frame clones and lacks some. Counted here are about 350,000 clones, roughly 91% occurring once; the ten biggest clones make up 5%. The sample consisted of peripheral blood, taken in a trial of Ad26.COV2.S vaccine versus placebo. These receptors all stem from a person aged 18-60 years who received the Ad26.COV2.S COVID-19 vaccine or a placebo. The CDR3 runs from the conserved cysteine through the conserved F or W. A D gene is named only where the DNA matches it firmly. Rows give clone size only sometimes, using once, few, many, or a class for an expanded clone.

.	TRBV15	.	TRBJ1-6	CATSRVRQYSPLHF	TGTGCCACCAGCAGAGTCAGACAGTATTCACCCCTCCACTTT
.	TRBV5-5	.	TRBJ1-4	CASSRGLSRLEKLFF	TGTGCCAGCAGCCGAGGCCTGAGCAGGCTTGAAAAACTGTTTTTT
.	TRBV29-1	.	TRBJ1-2	CSVESRGGGYTF	TGCAGCGTTGAGTCCAGGGGAGGTGGCTACACCTTC
.	TRBV27	TRBD1	TRBJ2-2	CASSWTGGYTGELFF	TGTGCCAGCAGTTGGACAGGGGGCTACACCGGGGAGCTGTTTTTT
.	TRBV19	.	TRBJ2-7	CASSIDLEAYEQYF	TGTGCCAGTAGTATAGATCTGGAAGCCTACGAGCAGTACTTC
few	TRBV19	TRBD2	TRBJ2-2	CASMDSGRSNTGELFF	TGTGCCAGTATGGATAGCGGGCGATCGAACACCGGGGAGCTGTTTTTT
.	TRBV7-9	.	TRBJ1-5	CASSLGFNQPQHF	TGTGCCAGCAGCTTGGGGTTTAATCAGCCCCAGCATTTT
.	TRBV11-2	TRBD2	TRBJ2-1	CASSLGGGAHNEQFF	TGTGCCAGCAGCTTAGGCGGGGGGGCCCACAATGAGCAGTTCTTC
.	TRBV28	.	TRBJ1-4	CASSLEGPTTNEKLFF	TGTGCCAGCAGTTTGGAGGGGCCAACAACTAATGAAAAACTGTTTTTT
.	TRBV5-1	.	TRBJ2-1	CASSLDRNNEQFF	TGCGCCAGCAGCTTAGACAGAAACAATGAGCAGTTCTTC
.	TRBV7-2	.	TRBJ2-5	CASSLVERVETQYF	TGTGCCAGCAGCTTAGTAGAGAGAGTAGAGACCCAGTACTTC
few	TRBV20-1	TRBD2	TRBJ2-1	CSASLPLAGVRNEQFF	TGCAGTGCTAGTTTACCACTAGCGGGGGTTCGCAATGAGCAGTTCTTC
.	TRBV7-9	TRBD1	TRBJ1-1	CASSYGQGYPQAFF	TGTGCCAGCAGCTACGGACAGGGGTATCCCCAAGCTTTCTTT
.	TRBV9	.	TRBJ2-7	CASGTAYEQYF	TGTGCCAGCGGGACTGCCTACGAGCAGTACTTC
.	TRBV28	.	TRBJ2-1	CASSFIAQNYNEQFF	TGTGCCAGCAGTTTCATCGCGCAGAACTACAATGAGCAGTTCTTC
.	TRBV11-2	.	TRBJ2-1	CASSLGAAQFF	TGTGCCAGCAGCTTAGGGGCAGCTCAGTTCTTC
.	TRBV19	.	TRBJ1-5	CASSIGGRFQPQHF	TGTGCCAGTAGTATAGGTGGAAGATTTCAGCCCCAGCATTTT
.	TRBV30	.	TRBJ1-5	CAWRRKTDPNQPQHF	TGTGCCTGGAGAAGAAAGACAGATCCTAATCAGCCCCAGCATTTT
.	TRBV2	.	TRBJ1-3	CASTKGLRSGNTIYF	TGTGCCAGCACAAAGGGTCTACGCTCTGGAAACACCATATATTTT
.	TRBV19	.	TRBJ2-7	CASSQSGLSAEQYF	TGTGCCAGTTCCCAATCTGGGCTTTCTGCCGAGCAGTACTTC
.	TRBV9	.	TRBJ2-2	CASSVRGTNTGELFF	TGTGCCAGCAGCGTCAGGGGCACGAACACCGGGGAGCTGTTTTTT
.	TRBV6-5	TRBD1	TRBJ1-5	CASRTGNQPQHF	TGTGCCAGCAGGACAGGGAATCAGCCCCAGCATTTT
.	TRBV3-1/TRBV3-2	.	TRBJ1-1	CASSQGANTEAFF	TGTGCCAGCAGCCAAGGGGCCAACACTGAAGCTTTCTTT
.	TRBV6-5	TRBD1	TRBJ2-7	CASSATGAGSYEQYF	TGTGCCAGCAGCGCCACAGGGGCAGGCTCCTACGAGCAGTACTTC
.	TRBV5-5	.	TRBJ2-5	CASSLTGETQYF	TGTGCCAGCAGCTTGACAGGGGAGACCCAGTACTTC
.	TRBV7-8	TRBD1	TRBJ1-2	CASSSPDRAEKLWDYGYTF	TGTGCCAGCAGCTCCCCGGACAGGGCGGAAAAACTATGGGACTATGGCTACACCTTC
.	TRBV19	.	TRBJ2-7	CASSSQGRTYEQYF	TGTGCCAGTAGTTCTCAGGGGAGGACCTACGAGCAGTACTTC